The next 28 T cell receptor beta chains were all read from a single sample in a study of technical replicates of blood from a few donors. Some clones are missing from TCRdb's copy, which holds only in-frame ones; the method was immunoSEQ multiplex PCR. The table shows about 72,000 clones, with roughly 95% occurring only once. Sequencing was performed on T cells isolated from PBMCs. The receptor set was obtained from a human donor in good health.

This clone appeared once. The chain couples TRBV11-3 to TRBJ1-2, with TRBD1 matching over 8 bases. This CDR3 region has 15 residues. Germline lookup yields CDR1 SGHNT and CDR2 YENEEA. J gave up 0 bases and V 1 base, and 1 base lay outside the gene matches. For the CDR3, the DNA is TGTGCCAGCAGCTTAGGGACAGGGACTAACTATGGCTACACCTTC. As protein: CASSLGTGTNYGYTF.

The rearrangement joins TRBV14 to TRBJ2-7, with 9 bases aligning to TRBD2. CDR1 and CDR2 (germline): SGHDN, FVKESK. The CDR3 contains 16 residues. V gave up 6 bases and J gave up 3 bases; unmatched junction bases: 12. The chain's CDR3 is CASSPRASGNHYEQYF. In nucleotides, the CDR3 is TGTGCCAGCAGTCCACGAGCTAGCGGGAACCACTACGAGCAGTACTTC.

This sequence joins TRBV6-5 and TRBJ1-3, with D perhaps TRBD1 (6 bases). The CDR3 extends over 14 amino acids. V lost 7 bases and J lost 8, with 18 bases in between. The germline V gene encodes CDR1 MNHEY and CDR2 SVGAGI. CDR3: CASKSTGRGDTIYF. CDR3 nucleotide sequence: TGTGCCAGCAAGTCGACAGGCAGGGGTGACACCATATATTTT.

The chain combines TRBV6-1 with TRBJ2-7, with TRBD2 as a possible D gene (5 bases). V was pared by 0 bases and J by 3 bases, with 9 bases between. There are 14 residues in the CDR3. Germline V gene data show CDR1 as MNHNS and CDR2 as SASEGT. CDR3 region: CASSEARRVYEQYF. The CDR3 DNA sequence: TGTGCCAGCAGTGAAGCACGGCGGGTCTACGAGCAGTACTTC.

The gene calls are TRBV28 and TRBJ2-7; maybe TRBD1 (6 bases). This CDR3 comprises 13 residues. Between the trimmed V and J ends, which lost 7 bases and 2 bases, there was a span of 12 bases. CDR1 and CDR2 (germline): MDHEN, SYDVKM. The CDR3 DNA reads TGTGCCAGCAATCAGGGGCGGCCCTACGAGCAGTACTTC. Its translation is CASNQGRPYEQYF.

Concerning this clone: One end of the junction fails to match germline, which may point to a read error. The V and J genes are TRBV6-1 and TRBJ1-2, with a possible D match to TRBD1 (6 bases). The germline gives CDR1 MNHNS, CDR2 SASEGT. The CDR3 spans 17 residues. CDR3: CASREGGVPSPYYGYTF. The DNA for the CDR3 is TGTGCCAGCAGGGAAGGGGGGGTACCGTCACCCTACTATGGCTACACCTTC.

The rearrangement links TRBV27 to TRBJ1-2, with TRBD1 matching 10 bases. The CDR3 extends over 14 amino acids. The V gene's germline CDR1 is MNHEY and CDR2 SMNVEV (reference sequence). The junction had 2 bases not matched to a gene; V was cut back by 2 bases and J by 5 bases. The CDR3 nucleotides are TGTGCCAGCAGTTTAGGGACAGGGGAGTATGGCTACACCTTC. The encoded protein is CASSLGTGEYGYTF.

The V gene is TRBV13, the J gene TRBJ2-1; D possibly corresponds to TRBD2 (6 bases). Germline values: CDR1 PRHDT, CDR2 FYEKMQ (reference sequence). This CDR3 region has 14 residues. V shed 5 bases and J shed 7 bases, with 15 bases lying between them. CDR3 nucleotide sequence: TGTGCCAGCAGCGGTGGGAGGAGTGGGAATGAGCAGTTCTTC. This codes for CASSGGRSGNEQFF.

This clone was counted once. J is TRBJ2-7 and V is TRBV29-1, with 13 bases aligning to TRBD2. After removal of 1 base from V and 4 bases from J, the junction contained 1 base not matched to a gene. Per germline, CDR1 SQVTM and CDR2 ANQGSEA. The length of the CDR3 is 14 residues. The CDR3, as DNA: TGCAGCGTTGAAGGGACTAGCGGGAGATACGAGCAGTACTTC. Translating gives CSVEGTSGRYEQYF.

The J gene is TRBJ2-7, the V gene TRBV27; 7 bases map to TRBD1. CDR1 and CDR2 (germline): MNHEY, SMNVEV (reference sequence). This CDR3 has 15 amino acids. The V gene end was trimmed by 0 bases and the J gene end by 3 bases; junction bases not matched to a gene: 5. CDR3 sequence reads: CASSLSNSGGYEQYF. The CDR3 region has the DNA TGTGCCAGCAGTTTATCGAATTCAGGGGGCTACGAGCAGTACTTC.

J is TRBJ1-2 and V is TRBV5-6; 9 bases line up with TRBD1. The CDR3 spans 15 residues. With V trimmed by 4 bases and J by 5 bases, 9 bases remained unmatched. CDR1 is SGHDT, CDR2 YYEEEE, per germline. Here the CDR3 DNA reads TGTGCCAGCAGCCGAAATCCGGGACAGGGTTATGGCTACACCTTC. It codes for CASSRNPGQGYGYTF.

The chain is built from TRBV5-6 and TRBJ1-6; maybe TRBD1 (5 bases). V shed 3 bases and J shed 0 bases, with 10 bases lying between them. The CDR3 has 16 residues. Germline-derived CDR1 and CDR2 are SGHDT and YYEEEE. CDR3 in amino acids: CASSSGIDSYNSPLHF. The CDR3 DNA reads as TGTGCCAGCAGCTCAGGGATAGACTCCTATAATTCACCCCTCCACTTT.

The gene calls are TRBV6-1 and TRBJ2-7; 8 bases align to TRBD1. The germline V gene encodes CDR1 MNHNS and CDR2 SASEGT. The CDR3 has 13 amino acids. Losses at the gene ends were 7 bases for V and 6 bases for J; bases not matched to a gene: 8. The CDR3 is CASNTGGTAEQYF. The CDR3 DNA reads TGTGCCAGCAATACAGGGGGAACAGCCGAGCAGTACTTC.

The CDR3 here is CASSTYSAGRVFF. As DNA, the CDR3 is TGTGCCAGCAGCACGTACTCGGCAGGGCGTGTGTTCTTC. This chain links TRBV7-9 with TRBJ2-1, with D possibly matching TRBD1 (5 bases). The V gene's germline CDR1 is SEHNR and CDR2 FQNEAQ (reference sequence). The CDR3 totals 13 residues. V lost 5 bases and J lost 15, with 20 bases in between.

The chain links TRBV28 to TRBJ1-2, with a tentative D call TRBD1 (6 bases). CDR1 MDHEN and CDR2 SYDVKM come from the germline V gene. Trimming cost V 7 bases and J 2 bases, with 14 bases left between them. This CDR3 has 14 amino acids. The CDR3 DNA reads as TGTGCCAGCACCACTGGGGGCGTGAACTATGGCTACACCTTC. This sequence encodes CASTTGGVNYGYTF.

This chain joins TRBV10-1 and TRBJ1-5; 9 nucleotides align to TRBD1. The germline V gene encodes CDR1 WNHNN and CDR2 SYGVQD (reference sequence). J gave up 0 bases and V 4 bases, and 13 bases lay outside the gene matches. CDR3 length: 19 amino acids. This chain's CDR3 is CASSATQGARGNSNQPQHF. CDR3 in DNA: TGCGCCAGCAGTGCCACACAGGGGGCGCGAGGAAATAGCAATCAGCCCCAGCATTTT.

This chain links TRBV21-1 with TRBJ2-5; TRBD1 is taken as the D call from the table, unchecked against the DNA. TRBV21-1 is a pseudogene segment. This CDR3 contains 15 residues. CDR3 nucleotide sequence: TGTGCCAGCAGCAAGAGAGGGACAGTGCAAGAGACCCAGTACTTC. Protein sequence: CASSKRGTVQETQYF.

This clone has just one count. The CDR3: CASSSRDSGGPLDTQYF. The CDR3 nucleotides are TGTGCCAGCAGCTCCCGGGATAGCGGGGGCCCCCTGGATACGCAGTATTTT. The rearrangement uses TRBV7-6 and TRBJ2-3, with 9 bases aligning to TRBD2. The CDR3 sequence is 17 residues long. Germline CDR1 reads SGHVS; CDR2 reads FNYEAQ. The V gene end was trimmed by 4 bases and the J gene end by 6 bases; junction bases not matched to a gene: 14.

V is TRBV29-1 and J is TRBJ1-1; D is perhaps TRBD1 (5 bases). Trimming took 7 bases from V and 4 from J, leaving 19 bases between them. Germline CDR1 is SQVTM and CDR2 is ANQGSEA. This CDR3 spans 14 amino acids. The CDR3 sequence: CSARGTPGSTEAFF. In nucleotides, the CDR3 is TGCAGCGCACGGGGGACCCCAGGGAGCACTGAAGCTTTCTTT.

This chain connects TRBV5-6 to TRBJ2-7, with TRBD2 matching 12 bases. Germline CDR1 is SGHDT and CDR2 is YYEEEE. The CDR3 sequence is 16 residues long. The V segment lost 4 bases and the J segment 7 bases; nucleotides outside the gene matches: 12. The DNA for the CDR3 is TGTGCCAGCAGCCCCGACCTAGCGGGAGGGGTTAGGGAGCAGTACTTC. It encodes CASSPDLAGGVREQYF.

J is TRBJ2-3 and V is TRBV4-1; 8 bases match TRBD2. From germline, CDR1 is MGHRA and CDR2 YSYEKL. With V trimmed by 1 base and J by 1 base, 4 bases remained unmatched. CDR3 length equals 16 residues. The CDR3 DNA reads TGCGCCAGCAGCCAAGTTCCGGGGGGGGGCACAGATACGCAGTATTTT. It translates to CASSQVPGGGTDTQYF.

The CDR3 loop is CASSSPSGLGVYEQYF. The DNA of the CDR3 is TGTGCCAGCAGTTCGCCATCTGGACTAGGGGTCTACGAGCAGTACTTC. This chain connects TRBV27 to TRBJ2-7; 7 nucleotides align to TRBD2. Germline values: CDR1 MNHEY, CDR2 SMNVEV (reference sequence). CDR3 length: 16 residues. V trimming: 4 bases; J trimming: 3 bases; junction bases outside the gene matches: 12.

This chain connects TRBV5-1 to TRBJ2-2, with 8 bases lining up with TRBD2. In germline, CDR1 is SGHRS, CDR2 YFSETQ. J gave up 0 bases and V 6 bases, and 4 bases lay outside the gene matches. CDR3 length: 15 amino acids. The CDR3 reads CASISGGSNTGELFF. CDR3 nucleotide sequence: TGCGCCAGCATCTCGGGGGGGTCGAACACCGGGGAGCTGTTTTTT.

This chain links TRBV29-1 with TRBJ1-2; no reliable D call. This CDR3 region has 14 residues. CDR1 is SQVTM and CDR2 is ANQGSEA in the germline V gene. Trimming removed 0 bases at V and 8 bases at J, with 16 bases between. The CDR3 sequence: CSVEDIRGGKGYTF. The CDR3 DNA sequence: TGCAGCGTTGAAGATATACGGGGTGGAAAAGGCTACACCTTC.

The chain combines TRBV23-1 with TRBJ2-7, with 7 bases fitting TRBD1. Being an ORF, TRBV23-1 has a function that is uncertain. The CDR3 runs to 16 residues. V trimming: 4 bases; J trimming: 2 bases; junction bases outside the gene matches: 11. The CDR3 here is CASSPQLQGIPYEQYF. CDR3 bases: TGCGCCAGCAGTCCGCAATTACAGGGGATCCCCTACGAGCAGTACTTC.

The chain links TRBV5-1 to TRBJ1-4, with 9 bases matching TRBD1. This CDR3 region has 17 residues. The V gene end was trimmed by 3 bases and the J gene end by 4 bases; junction bases not matched to a gene: 10. In germline, CDR1 is SGHRS, CDR2 YFSETQ. CDR3 sequence reads: CASSSSRDRVLNEKLFF. The CDR3 DNA sequence: TGCGCCAGCAGCTCGTCCCGGGACAGGGTTCTTAATGAAAAACTGTTTTTT. The whole variable domain, remainder taken from reference TRBV5-1 and TRBJ1-4, is KAGVTQTPRYLIKTRGQQVTLSCSPISGHRSVSWYQQTPGQGLQFLFEYFSETQRNKGNFPGRFSGRQFSNSRSEMNVSTLELGDSALYLCASSSSRDRVLNEKLFFGSGTQLSVL.

V usage is TRBV7-3 and J usage is TRBJ1-3; D gene uncertain. V dropped 8 bases and J dropped 0 bases, with 8 bases sitting between them. The CDR3 runs to 13 residues. In germline, CDR1 is SGHTA, CDR2 FQGTGA. The CDR3 region is CASALSSGNTIYF. DNA for the CDR3: TGTGCCAGCGCCCTAAGCTCTGGAAACACCATATATTTT. Supplemented by reference TRBV7-3 and TRBJ1-3, the full variable domain reads GAGVSQTPSNKVTEKGKYVELRCDPISGHTALYWYRQSLGQGPEFLIYFQGTGAADDSGLPNDRFFAVRPEGSVSTLKIQRTERGDSAVYLCASALSSGNTIYFGEGSWLTVV.

The chain joins TRBV5-6 to TRBJ2-1; 7 positions match TRBD2. V dropped 0 bases and J dropped 5; count of bases not matched to a gene: 8. Germline V gene sequence: CDR1 SGHDT, CDR2 YYEEEE. This CDR3 has 16 amino acids. The CDR3 coding sequence is TGTGCCAGCAGCTTGGCGCTGGGGGGGGGAAACAATGAGCAGTTCTTC. It encodes CASSLALGGGNNEQFF.